These 13 T cell receptor beta chains were all obtained from the same sample, sequenced in a study of identical twins. TCRdb re-called the 5' RACE reads through MiXCR, storing one row per CDR3 protein. The sample contains around 1.7 million distinct CDR3 sequences, around a third of which appear only once. The sample consisted of cord blood. The origin of the receptors is a newborn girl in good health.

The chain couples TRBV20-1 to TRBJ2-3, with D perhaps matching TRBD1 (6 bases). V dropped 2 bases and J dropped 2 bases, with 11 bases sitting between them. Germline V gives CDR1 DFQATT, CDR2 SNEGSKA (reference sequence). The CDR3 runs to 14 residues. This CDR3 reads CSARRTAATDTQYF. In nucleotides, the CDR3 is TGCAGTGCTAGAAGGACAGCTGCCACAGATACGCAGTATTTT.

This clonotype has more than one count but fewer than ten. V and J are TRBV29-1 and TRBJ2-3, with 11 bases aligning to TRBD2. CDR3 size: 16 residues. Germline CDR1 and CDR2: SQVTM and ANQGSEA. V trimming: 6 bases; J trimming: 1 base; junction bases outside the gene matches: 9. The CDR3 here is CSVVPGLAAGTDTQYF. CDR3 nucleotide sequence: TGCAGCGTAGTCCCGGGACTAGCGGCCGGCACAGATACGCAGTATTTT.

The chain's CDR3 is CASSQDQGTPNSPLHF. The DNA of the CDR3 is TGTGCCAGCAGCCAAGATCAGGGTACGCCTAATTCACCCCTCCACTTT. The chain joins TRBV4-2 to TRBJ1-6; tentative D call: TRBD1 (5 bases). The CDR3 has 16 residues. Between the trimmed V and J ends, which lost 0 bases and 6 bases, there was a span of 12 bases. Germline V lookup: CDR1 LGHNA, CDR2 YNFKEQ.

The chain joins TRBV5-1 to TRBJ2-5; possibly TRBD2 for D (6 bases). V dropped 4 bases and J dropped 1 base, with 17 bases sitting between them. The V gene's germline CDR1 is SGHRS and CDR2 YFSETQ. This CDR3 has 16 amino acids. The DNA for the CDR3 is TGCGCCAGCAGCACCGGGACTGGTGAAGGCCAAGAGACCCAGTACTTC. Translating gives CASSTGTGEGQETQYF.

The chain employs TRBV4-1 and TRBJ2-1; D is undetermined. V lost 1 base and J 3 bases, leaving 10 bases between the germline ends. This CDR3 is built from 15 residues. Germline V gene data show CDR1 as MGHRA and CDR2 as YSYEKL. Here the CDR3 reads CASSQGQWDYNEQFF. The CDR3 nucleotides read TGCGCCAGCAGCCAAGGCCAATGGGACTACAATGAGCAGTTCTTC.

This clonotype was seen ten or more times. The chain combines TRBV29-1 with TRBJ2-3, with TRBD2 matching over 11 bases. This CDR3 is 17 amino acids long. The trim removed 4 bases at V and 5 bases at J, leaving 14 bases unmatched. Germline V gives CDR1 SQVTM, CDR2 ANQGSEA. This CDR3 is CSVVRLAGGPSGDTQYF. CDR3 nucleotides: TGCAGCGTTGTTCGGTTAGCGGGAGGGCCCTCGGGAGATACGCAGTATTTT.

This clonotype occurred once. This chain connects TRBV24-1 to TRBJ1-6; no reliable D call. V lost 5 bases to trimming and J lost 7 bases, with 8 bases between them. Germline lookup yields CDR1 KGHDR and CDR2 SFDVKD. This CDR3 is built from 13 residues. CDR3 sequence: CATSVAPNSPLHF. The CDR3 DNA follows: TGTGCCACCAGTGTCGCTCCCAATTCACCCCTCCACTTT.

This clonotype was found a few times. This chain joins TRBV3-1 and TRBJ2-4; D possibly corresponds to TRBD2 (6 bases). The CDR3 contains 18 residues. Germline CDR1 is LGHDT and CDR2 is YNNKEL (reference sequence). Trimming pared 1 base from V and 3 bases from J, leaving 19 bases between. The CDR3 coding sequence is TGTGCCAGCAGCCAAGTCAGCCTTGGGGGGACGGTCAAAAACATTCAGTACTTC. It translates to CASSQVSLGGTVKNIQYF.

This clonotype appeared a few times. V is TRBV10-3 and J is TRBJ2-3; tentatively, D is TRBD2 (6 bases). The CDR3 covers 13 residues. Between the trimmed V and J ends, which lost 4 bases and 10 bases, there was a span of 15 bases. Germline V gene data show CDR1 as ENHRY and CDR2 as SYGVKD. CDR3 bases: TGTGCCATCAGTGCCCTTGGGACTTCTCCGCAGTATTTT. Protein: CAISALGTSPQYF.

The rearrangement joins TRBV29-1 to TRBJ1-3, with D unresolved. Germline CDR1 is SQVTM and CDR2 is ANQGSEA. The V end was cut by 2 bases, the J end by 1 base, with 3 bases between. CDR3 length: 12 amino acids. The CDR3 DNA reads as TGCAGCGTTGAAAGTTCTGGAAACACCATATATTTT. This encodes CSVESSGNTIYF.

This chain joins TRBV11-2 and TRBJ1-4; D is possibly TRBD1 (6 bases). The germline V and J ends were trimmed by 4 bases and 3 bases, with 15 bases remaining between them. The CDR3 covers 16 residues. Germline CDR1 and CDR2: SGHAT and FQNNGV. DNA for the CDR3: TGTGCCAGCAGCTCCATTACAGGGAGGGCTAATGAAAAACTGTTTTTT. Protein sequence: CASSSITGRANEKLFF.

This clonotype was observed a handful of times. This chain connects TRBV28 to TRBJ2-7; 7 nucleotides align to TRBD2. The V gene end was trimmed by 5 bases and the J gene end by 2 bases; junction bases not matched to a gene: 6. Germline V gives CDR1 MDHEN, CDR2 SYDVKM. The CDR3 totals 14 residues. The CDR3 bases are TGTGCCAGCAGTCGAGGTGGGAGGGCCTACGAGCAGTACTTC. It is translated as CASSRGGRAYEQYF.

The chain uses TRBV30 and TRBJ1-1; D uncertain. V lost 2 bases, J lost 0 bases, and 13 bases lay in between. This CDR3 has 15 residues. Germline V gene data show CDR1 as GTSNPN and CDR2 as SVGIG (reference sequence). The CDR3 nucleotides are TGTGCCTGGAGTCGTGAAGGGTCTATGAACACTGAAGCTTTCTTT. Its translation: CAWSREGSMNTEAFF.